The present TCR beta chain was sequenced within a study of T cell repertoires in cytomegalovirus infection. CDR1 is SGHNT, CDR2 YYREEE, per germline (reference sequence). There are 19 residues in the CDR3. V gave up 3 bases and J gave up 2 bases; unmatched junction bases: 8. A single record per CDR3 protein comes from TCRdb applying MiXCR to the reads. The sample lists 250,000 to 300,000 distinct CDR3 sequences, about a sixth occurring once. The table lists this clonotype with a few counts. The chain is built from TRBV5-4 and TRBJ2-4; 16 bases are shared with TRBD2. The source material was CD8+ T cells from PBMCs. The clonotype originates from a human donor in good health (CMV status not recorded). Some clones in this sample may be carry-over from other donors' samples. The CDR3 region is CASSSGLAGGPGTKNIQYF. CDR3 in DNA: TGTGCCAGCAGCTCGGGACTAGCGGGGGGGCCAGGAACCAAAAACATTCAGTACTTC.